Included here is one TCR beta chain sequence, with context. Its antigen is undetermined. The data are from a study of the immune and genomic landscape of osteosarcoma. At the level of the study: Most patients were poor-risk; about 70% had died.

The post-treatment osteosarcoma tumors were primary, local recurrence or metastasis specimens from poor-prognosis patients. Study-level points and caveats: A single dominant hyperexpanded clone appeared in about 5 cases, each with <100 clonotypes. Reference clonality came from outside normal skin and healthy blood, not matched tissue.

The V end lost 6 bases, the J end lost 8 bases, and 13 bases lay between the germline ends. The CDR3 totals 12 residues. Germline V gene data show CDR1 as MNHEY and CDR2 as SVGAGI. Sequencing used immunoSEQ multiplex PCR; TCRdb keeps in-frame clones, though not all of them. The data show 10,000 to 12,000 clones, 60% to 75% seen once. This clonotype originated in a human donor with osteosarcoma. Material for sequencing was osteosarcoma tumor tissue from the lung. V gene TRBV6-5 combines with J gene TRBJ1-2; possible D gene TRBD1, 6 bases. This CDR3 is CASRKVQGGYTF. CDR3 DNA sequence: TGTGCCAGCAGGAAGGTACAGGGAGGCTACACCTTC.